The 32 T cell receptor beta chains listed next were all sequenced from one sample in a study of T-cell reconstitution after alpha-beta-depleted transplantation in children listed by TCRdb under 2016. This sample's treatment or condition label indicates: allogeneic hematopoietic cell transplantation with graft depleted of TCRalphabeta T cells and CD19 B cells. The library was generated by PCR. Sequencing was carried out with an Illumina HiSeq 2500. To normalize quantification of the TCRbeta repertoire, the TCR libraries were built with molecular barcoding that relied on unique molecular identifiers. TCRdb handled the public reads itself, with Q25 trimming in fastp and clone calling in MiXCR, and kept productive beta chains. Merged by CDR3 protein, the rows form single entries marked with the most common genes and DNA. In this sample the table shows about 980,000 distinct CDR3 sequences, less than 30% of which occur a single time. The ten top clones hold roughly 30% of the sample.

This specimen was PBMCs, mostly from graft donor cells, taken 360 days after TCRalphabeta/CD19-depleted stem cell transplant. The receptors shown here come from a boy under three years old who had a stem cell transplant for SCID, so the T cells may come from the graft donor.

This clonotype was counted only a few times. The chain has TRBV20-1 and TRBJ2-7; perhaps TRBD1 as D (7 bases). The CDR3 is 15 amino acids. CDR1 and CDR2 from the germline V gene are DFQATT and SNEGSKA (reference sequence). Between the trimmed V and J ends, which lost 3 bases and 6 bases, there was a span of 21 bases. CDR3 sequence reads: CSASPPQGRLLEQYF. Written as DNA, the CDR3 is TGCAGTGCTAGCCCCCCACAGGGGAGGCTCCTCGAGCAGTACTTC.

The V gene is TRBV4-2, the J gene TRBJ2-1; tentatively, D is TRBD1 (6 bases). V gave up 0 bases and J gave up 4 bases, with 13 bases separating them. This CDR3 is built from 16 residues. CDR1 and CDR2 (germline): LGHNA, YNFKEQ. The CDR3 protein is CASSQEGALDYNEQFF. CDR3 sequence (DNA): TGTGCCAGCAGCCAAGAGGGGGCACTGGATTACAATGAGCAGTTCTTC.

The chain uses TRBV24-1 and TRBJ2-1, with 12 bases identical to TRBD2. The CDR3 covers 18 residues. Trimming cost V 0 bases and J 0 bases; bases outside gene matches: 2. The germline CDR1 and CDR2 sequences are KGHDR and SFDVKD. The CDR3 reads CATSDLTSGGSSYNEQFF. As DNA, the CDR3 is TGTGCCACCAGTGATTTGACTAGCGGGGGGAGCTCCTACAATGAGCAGTTCTTC.

This clonotype was seen a few times. The chain couples TRBV6-2 or TRBV6-3 to TRBJ2-1; 12 bases are a match to TRBD2. The trim removed 5 bases at V and 1 base at J, leaving 21 bases unmatched. Germline CDR1 MNHEY, CDR2 SVGEGT. The CDR3 spans 22 residues. The CDR3: CASSPPFGRLAGGPGSYNEQFF. In DNA form, the CDR3 reads TGTGCCAGCAGTCCCCCTTTTGGCCGGCTAGCGGGGGGGCCTGGGTCCTACAATGAGCAGTTCTTC.

This clonotype was counted only a few times. The rearrangement links TRBV7-8 to TRBJ2-2; either TRBD1 or TRBD2 may supply D (6 bases each). The CDR3 covers 15 residues. Trimming pared 1 base from V and 7 bases from J, leaving 13 bases between. From germline, CDR1 is SGHVS and CDR2 FQNEAQ. The CDR3 region is CASSLGSGAGGELFF. The CDR3 DNA reads as TGTGCCAGCAGCTTAGGGTCGGGGGCCGGCGGGGAGCTGTTTTTT.

This clonotype was seen at least ten times. The chain is built from TRBV4-3 and TRBJ1-1; 8 nucleotides match TRBD1. J was trimmed by 2 bases and V by 4 bases; bases with no gene match: 6. The CDR3 is 15 residues long. Germline CDR1 reads LGHNA; CDR2 reads YSLEER. The CDR3 sequence is CASSPWTGSNTEAFF. CDR3 nucleotide sequence: TGCGCCAGCAGCCCCTGGACAGGGTCAAACACTGAAGCTTTCTTT.

In DNA, the CDR3 is TGCAGTGCTAGAGTAGCGGGGGCCTACTACGAGCAGTACTTC. This translates into CSARVAGAYYEQYF. The V call is TRBV20-1, the J call TRBJ2-7, with 9 bases aligning to TRBD2. Germline CDR1 reads DFQATT; CDR2 reads SNEGSKA (reference sequence). V trimming: 1 base; J trimming: 3 bases; junction bases outside the gene matches: 4. This CDR3 has 14 amino acids.

This chain uses TRBV20-1 with TRBJ2-5; D not resolved. Trimming stripped 0 bases from V and 3 bases from J, with 11 bases between. Germline V gene sequence: CDR1 DFQATT, CDR2 SNEGSKA (reference sequence). The CDR3 covers 14 residues. CDR3 coding DNA: TGCAGTGCTAGAGATAAACTGGCAAAAGAGACCCAGTACTTC. Residues: CSARDKLAKETQYF.

This clonotype was recorded a few times. This chain joins TRBV12-3 or TRBV12-4 and TRBJ2-5; D perhaps matches TRBD1 (6 bases). Trimming left V 5 bases short and J 7 bases short, with 14 bases between. The CDR3 sequence is 13 residues long. The DNA for the CDR3 is TGTGCCAGCAGTCGGGACACCACGAGGACCCAGTACTTC. Residues: CASSRDTTRTQYF.

Comment on this clonotype: The CDR3 does not end in the conserved phenylalanine or tryptophan, so this is likely a read error. The V call is TRBV12-3 or TRBV12-4, the J call TRBJ1-4; 11 bases map to TRBD1. This CDR3 is built from 18 residues. V was clipped by 7 bases and J by 2 bases; unmatched bases: 12. Here the CDR3 reads CASNLGTGGIRTNEKLFY. Written as DNA, the CDR3 is TGTGCCAGCAACCTCGGGACAGGGGGAATTCGGACTAATGAAAAACTGTTTTAT.

This clonotype was picked up a small number of times. The chain combines TRBV12-3 or TRBV12-4 with TRBJ2-7; either TRBD1 or TRBD2 may supply D (5 bases each). This CDR3 has 15 residues. Trimming removed 4 bases at V and 3 bases at J, with 16 bases between. The CDR3 reads CASSSTGTASYEQYF. As DNA, the CDR3 is TGTGCCAGCAGTTCCACCGGGACGGCTAGCTACGAGCAGTACTTC.

The chain uses TRBV20-1 and TRBJ2-1, with 9 bases lining up with TRBD2. Germline CDR1 and CDR2: DFQATT and SNEGSKA (reference sequence). V was clipped by 4 bases and J by 5 bases; unmatched bases: 6. CDR3 size: 14 residues. CDR3 loop: CSAIWASGDNEQFF. The CDR3 nucleotides are TGCAGTGCTATTTGGGCTAGCGGGGACAATGAGCAGTTCTTC.

The chain has TRBV5-1 and TRBJ1-1, with D possibly being TRBD1 (6 bases). V lost 0 bases, J lost 5 bases, and 17 bases lay in between. Germline V gives CDR1 SGHRS, CDR2 YFSETQ. The CDR3 loop spans 16 amino acids. The CDR3 region is CASSLGNTGNWTEAFF. For the CDR3, the DNA is TGCGCCAGCAGCTTGGGGAACACAGGGAATTGGACTGAAGCTTTCTTT.

This clonotype was seen a few times. The chain couples TRBV12-3 or TRBV12-4 to TRBJ1-2; 11 positions match TRBD1. The CDR3 is 17 amino acids. The V segment lost 8 bases and the J segment 2 bases; nucleotides outside the gene matches: 13. The CDR3 is CASGVAGTGGANYGYTF. DNA for the CDR3: TGTGCCAGCGGGGTAGCCGGGACAGGGGGAGCAAACTATGGCTACACCTTC.

The chain links TRBV5-1 to TRBJ2-7; the match to TRBD2 covers 8 bases. The CDR3 consists of 17 residues. Germline lookup yields CDR1 SGHRS and CDR2 YFSETQ. J gave up 8 bases and V 2 bases, and 18 bases lay outside the gene matches. The DNA of the CDR3 is TGCGCCAGCAGCTTATTACCCTCCGGGACTAGACCTCCCCAGCAGTACTTC. It codes for CASSLLPSGTRPPQQYF.

The chain is built from TRBV19 and TRBJ1-1; a possible D gene is TRBD1 (6 bases). Germline-derived CDR1 and CDR2 are LNHDA and SQIVND (reference sequence). This CDR3 has 13 residues. V was shortened by 6 bases and J by 4 bases, with 12 bases between the two germline ends. DNA for the CDR3: TGTGCCAGTAGGAATGACAGGTCCACTGAAGCTTTCTTT. Translating it yields CASRNDRSTEAFF.

The chain couples TRBV6-4 to TRBJ1-1; D is unclear. V was shortened by 1 base and J by 8 bases, with 11 bases between the two germline ends. The CDR3 is made up of 13 amino acids. CDR1 is MRHNA, CDR2 SNTAGT, per germline. CDR3 in amino acids: CASSDLWGGEAFF. The CDR3 DNA follows: TGTGCCAGCAGTGACTTGTGGGGAGGCGAAGCTTTCTTT.

The chain employs TRBV6-1 and TRBJ2-1; D not certain. V lost 4 bases and J 0 bases, leaving 7 bases between the germline ends. The CDR3 extends over 14 amino acids. Germline V gene lookup returns CDR1 MNHNS and CDR2 SASEGT. Written as DNA, the CDR3 is TGTGCCAGCAGTGGACACCGCTCCTACAATGAGCAGTTCTTC. Translated: CASSGHRSYNEQFF.

This clonotype showed up just a few times. The J gene is TRBJ2-7, the V gene TRBV28, with 7 bases identical to TRBD1. Germline CDR1 reads MDHEN; CDR2 reads SYDVKM. The CDR3 consists of 16 residues. Losses at the gene ends were 3 bases for V and 3 bases for J; bases not matched to a gene: 11. CDR3 DNA: TGTGCCAGCAGTTTCCCGTCCCGGGACAGAAGCTACGAGCAGTACTTC. Translation gives CASSFPSRDRSYEQYF.

This chain uses TRBV29-1 with TRBJ1-6, with TRBD1 identical over 9 bases. The ends lost 7 bases at V and 4 bases at J; junction bases unmatched: 2. Germline lookup yields CDR1 SQVTM and CDR2 ANQGSEA. This CDR3 is 13 amino acids long. CDR3 sequence (DNA): TGCAGCGCTGGACAGGGGTATAATTCACCCCTCCACTTT. Translating gives CSAGQGYNSPLHF.

The chain links TRBV5-1 to TRBJ2-1; 9 positions match TRBD2. The CDR3 totals 16 residues. Germline V gives CDR1 SGHRS, CDR2 YFSETQ. V was clipped by 5 bases and J by 8 bases; unmatched bases: 14. The CDR3 sequence is CASRSPGLAMLYEQFF. CDR3 bases: TGCGCCAGCAGATCGCCGGGACTAGCTATGCTCTATGAGCAGTTCTTC.

The V gene is TRBV20-1, the J gene TRBJ1-1; D is undetermined. This CDR3 region has 14 residues. CDR1 is DFQATT, CDR2 SNEGSKA, per germline (reference sequence). Trimming shortened V by 3 bases and J by 2 bases, and 13 bases separated the two germline ends. CDR3 DNA: TGCAGTGCTAGGAGGCGACACCAAAACACTGAAGCTTTCTTT. Translated, it gives CSARRRHQNTEAFF.

The J gene is TRBJ1-1, the V gene TRBV20-1; 10 nucleotides agree with TRBD1. Germline trimming cut 3 bases from V and 5 bases from J; bases unmatched to any gene: 12. The germline CDR1 and CDR2 sequences are DFQATT and SNEGSKA (reference sequence). This CDR3 has 16 residues. CDR3 in amino acids: CSASMVRTGGWTEAFF. Written as DNA, the CDR3 is TGCAGTGCTAGTATGGTCCGGACAGGGGGTTGGACTGAAGCTTTCTTT.

This clonotype was detected once. The chain uses TRBV6-2 or TRBV6-3 and TRBJ2-7; 10 bases match TRBD1. V was clipped by 6 bases and J by 3 bases; unmatched bases: 14. The CDR3 runs to 17 residues. CDR1 is MNHEY, CDR2 SVGEGT, per germline. The CDR3 coding sequence is TGTGCCAGCAGACGACAGGGGGCTTGGGACATGGGCTACGAGCAGTACTTC. This translates into CASRRQGAWDMGYEQYF.

The chain carries TRBV9 and TRBJ2-5; 9 bases match TRBD2. The V gene's germline CDR1 is SGDLS and CDR2 YYNGEE. CDR3 length equals 15 residues. Trimming removed 3 bases from V and 5 bases from J; junction bases left unmatched: 8. CDR3 loop: CASSAGRGGSETQYF. Here the CDR3 DNA reads TGTGCCAGCAGCGCCGGGCGGGGGGGGAGTGAGACCCAGTACTTC.

The genes are TRBV7-8 and TRBJ1-5, with 10 bases fitting TRBD1. Unmatched junction bases numbered 3, after V lost 4 bases and J lost 3 bases. The germline V gene has CDR1 SGHVS and CDR2 FQNEAQ. CDR3 length: 15 residues. The CDR3: CASSSGQGINQPQHF. CDR3 nucleotides: TGTGCCAGCAGCTCGGGACAGGGGATCAATCAGCCCCAGCATTTT.

V gene TRBV5-1 combines with J gene TRBJ2-1; 8 nucleotides agree with TRBD1. Germline lookup yields CDR1 SGHRS and CDR2 YFSETQ. The CDR3 runs to 15 residues. Losses at the gene ends were 1 base for V and 4 bases for J; bases not matched to a gene: 4. CDR3 loop: CASSLFGDRYNEQFF. The DNA of the CDR3 is TGCGCCAGCAGCTTGTTTGGGGACAGGTACAATGAGCAGTTCTTC.

The chain is built from TRBV15 and TRBJ2-3, with 9 bases lining up with TRBD1. J was trimmed by 3 bases and V by 5 bases; bases with no gene match: 6. The CDR3 runs to 15 residues. In germline, CDR1 is LNHNV, CDR2 YYDKDF (reference sequence). The CDR3 protein is CATSGGTGITDTQYF. The CDR3 DNA is TGTGCCACCAGCGGTGGGACAGGGATTACAGATACGCAGTATTTT.

This clonotype was observed a handful of times. The J gene is TRBJ2-7, the V gene TRBV19, with TRBD1 matching over 11 bases. The germline gives CDR1 LNHDA, CDR2 SQIVND (reference sequence). The trim removed 5 bases at V and 3 bases at J, leaving 9 bases unmatched. This CDR3 has 16 amino acids. The CDR3 sequence: CASSAAGQGGNYEQYF. The CDR3 DNA is TGTGCCAGTAGTGCCGCGGGACAGGGGGGGAACTACGAGCAGTACTTC.

Note on this clonotype: Mismatch with germline at one junction end may stem from a read error. This chain connects TRBV4-1 to TRBJ2-1; D gene unclear. The CDR3 is 15 amino acids. Germline-derived CDR1 and CDR2 are MGHRA and YSYEKL. CDR3 loop: CASSQARVSYDEQFF. The CDR3 nucleotides read TGCGCCAGCAGCCAAGCTAGGGTCTCCTACGATGAGCAGTTCTTC.

The chain links TRBV29-1 to TRBJ1-1, with TRBD1 matching 7 bases. CDR1 and CDR2 (germline): SQVTM, ANQGSEA. V lost 6 bases, J lost 0 bases, and 4 bases stayed unmatched. CDR3 length: 13 amino acids. CDR3 region: CSVGQVMNTEAFF. As DNA, the CDR3 is TGCAGCGTCGGACAGGTTATGAACACTGAAGCTTTCTTT.

The rearrangement uses TRBV7-7 and TRBJ1-2, with TRBD1 matching over 8 bases. The germline V gene has CDR1 SSHAT and CDR2 FNYEAQ (reference sequence). The CDR3 is made up of 17 amino acids. Trimming took 3 bases from V and 3 from J; bases not matched to a gene: 12. As DNA, the CDR3 is TGTGCCAGCAGCTTCGAACGCGGACAGGGCCTCCACTATGGCTACACCTTC. Translated, it gives CASSFERGQGLHYGYTF.